This T cell receptor beta chain comes out of a study of blood T cell repertoires in COVID-19. Study summary: COVID-19 samples, acute and convalescent, were from the United States, Italy and Spain. From T cells, B-cell-depleted T cells, or PBMCs came the material, which was cDNA or gDNA.

This table comes from immunoSEQ multiplex PCR, and its TCRdb copy is limited to in-frame clones, with some not included. The sample shows about 330,000 clones, 88% of them seen only once. Germline assignment: CDR1 SGHRS and CDR2 YFSETQ. The CDR3 covers 16 residues. V lost 0 bases, J lost 1 base, and 13 bases lay in between. The J gene is TRBJ2-5, the V gene TRBV5-1; TRBD1 is a possible D gene (5 bases). The clonotype originates from a woman between 50 and 59 years old with active or convalescent COVID-19. Sample: peripheral blood. CDR3 loop: CASSLGAGLVQETQYF. As DNA, the CDR3 is TGCGCCAGCAGCTTGGGTGCAGGGTTAGTCCAAGAGACCCAGTACTTC.